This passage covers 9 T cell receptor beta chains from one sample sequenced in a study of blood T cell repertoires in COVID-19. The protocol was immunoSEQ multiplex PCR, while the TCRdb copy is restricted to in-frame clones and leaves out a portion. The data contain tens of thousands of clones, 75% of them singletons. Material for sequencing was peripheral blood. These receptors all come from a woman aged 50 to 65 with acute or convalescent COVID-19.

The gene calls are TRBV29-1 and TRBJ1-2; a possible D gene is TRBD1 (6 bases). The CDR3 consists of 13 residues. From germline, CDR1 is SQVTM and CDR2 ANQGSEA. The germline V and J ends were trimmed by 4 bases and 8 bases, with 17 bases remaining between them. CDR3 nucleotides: TGCAGCGTTGCTATTGGGGGCGCGAGCGGCTACACCTTC. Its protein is CSVAIGGASGYTF. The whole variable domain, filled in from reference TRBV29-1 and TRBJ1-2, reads SAVISQKPSRDICQRGTSLTIQCQVDSQVTMMFWYRQQPGQSLTLIATANQGSEATYESGFVIDKFPISRPNLTFSTLTVSNMSPEDSSIYLCSVAIGGASGYTFGSGTRLTVV.

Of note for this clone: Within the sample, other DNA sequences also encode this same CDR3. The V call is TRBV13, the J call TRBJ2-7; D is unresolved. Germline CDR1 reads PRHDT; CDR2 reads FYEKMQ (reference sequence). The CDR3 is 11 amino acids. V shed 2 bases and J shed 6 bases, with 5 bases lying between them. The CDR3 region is CASSLRGEQYF. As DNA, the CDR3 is TGTGCCAGCAGCTTAAGAGGCGAGCAGTACTTC.

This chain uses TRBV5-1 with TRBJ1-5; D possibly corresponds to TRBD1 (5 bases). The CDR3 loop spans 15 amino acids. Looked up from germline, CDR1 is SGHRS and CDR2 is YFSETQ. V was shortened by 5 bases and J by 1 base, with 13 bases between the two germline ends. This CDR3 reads CASRSTGESNQPQHF. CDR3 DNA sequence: TGCGCCAGCAGATCTACGGGGGAAAGCAATCAGCCCCAGCATTTT.

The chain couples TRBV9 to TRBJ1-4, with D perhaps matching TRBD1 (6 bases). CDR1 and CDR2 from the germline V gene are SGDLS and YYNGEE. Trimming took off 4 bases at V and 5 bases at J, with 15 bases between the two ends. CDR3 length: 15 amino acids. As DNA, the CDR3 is TGTGCCAGCAGCCCCAGAGGACAGTACAATGAAAAACTGTTTTTT. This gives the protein CASSPRGQYNEKLFF.

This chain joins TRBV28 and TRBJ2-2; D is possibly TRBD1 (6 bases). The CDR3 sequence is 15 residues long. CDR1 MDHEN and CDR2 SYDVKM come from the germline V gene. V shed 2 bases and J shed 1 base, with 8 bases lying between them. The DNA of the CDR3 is TGTGCCAGCAGTTTAACCAGGGGGAACACCGGGGAGCTGTTTTTT. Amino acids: CASSLTRGNTGELFF. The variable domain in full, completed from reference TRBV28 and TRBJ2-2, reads DVKVTQSSRYLVKRTGEKVFLECVQDMDHENMFWYRQDPGLGLRLIYFSYDVKMKEKGDIPEGYSVSREKKERFSLILESASTNQTSMYLCASSLTRGNTGELFFGEGSRLTVL.

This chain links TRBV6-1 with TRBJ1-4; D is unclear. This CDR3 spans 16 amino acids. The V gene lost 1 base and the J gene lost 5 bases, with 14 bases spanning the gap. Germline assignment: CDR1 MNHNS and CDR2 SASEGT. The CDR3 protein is CASSEGLGARNEKLFF. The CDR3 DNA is TGTGCCAGCAGTGAAGGACTGGGAGCCCGAAATGAAAAACTGTTTTTT.

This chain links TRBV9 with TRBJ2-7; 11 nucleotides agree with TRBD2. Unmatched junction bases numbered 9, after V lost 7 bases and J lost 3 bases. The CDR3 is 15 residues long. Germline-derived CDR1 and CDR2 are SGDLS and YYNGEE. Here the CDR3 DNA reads TGTGCCAGCCACCCTAGCGGGGGGTCCCTCTACGAGCAGTACTTC. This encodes CASHPSGGSLYEQYF. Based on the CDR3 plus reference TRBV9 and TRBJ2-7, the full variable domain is DSGVTQTPKHLITATGQRVTLRCSPRSGDLSVYWYQQSLDQGLQFLIQYYNGEERAKGNILERFSAQQFPDLHSELNLSSLELGDSALYFCASHPSGGSLYEQYFGPGTRLTVT.

Here the CDR3 DNA reads TGTGCCAGCAGCTTAGTCATGGGGGCAGGGTTCCAGGGGGAGACCCAGTACTTC. This encodes CASSLVMGAGFQGETQYF. The chain couples TRBV11-2 to TRBJ2-5, with D possibly matching TRBD1 (6 bases). Trimming took 1 base from V and 5 from J, leaving 23 bases between them. CDR1 is SGHAT, CDR2 FQNNGV, per germline. The CDR3 runs 18 residues.

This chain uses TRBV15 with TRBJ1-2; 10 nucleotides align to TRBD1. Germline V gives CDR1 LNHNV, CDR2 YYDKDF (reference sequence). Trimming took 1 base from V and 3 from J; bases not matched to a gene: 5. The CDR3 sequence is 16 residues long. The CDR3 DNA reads TGTGCCACCAGCAGAGTGTCGGACAGGGGGGACTATGGCTACACCTTC. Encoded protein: CATSRVSDRGDYGYTF.